Here is one T cell receptor (beta chain) with its context. Its specificity is not known. The entry originates in a study of T cell repertoires in cytomegalovirus infection. Overall study: Selected CMV epitopes included recently identified HLA-C-restricted ones as well as well-studied HLA-B-restricted ones. Evidence of both CMV infection and a matching HLA type came from public TCR beta signatures.

TCRdb independently ran MiXCR on the reads; one entry per CDR3 protein. The sample gives about 220,000 distinct CDR3 sequences, less than 50% of which show up once; over 45% is in the top ten. Study-wide points: Totalled public TCR beta family frequency picked out people who carried CMV plus the relevant HLA. The ex vivo response was dominated by HLA-C-restricted CMV-specific TCR beta clonotypes.

The germline V gene encodes CDR1 SGHTA and CDR2 FQGNSA. This CDR3 is 16 amino acids long. After removal of 4 bases from V and 7 bases from J, the junction contained 12 bases not matched to a gene. The sequence was collected from a human donor in good health (CMV status not recorded). Some clones in this sample may be carry-over from other donors' samples. The sequences come from CD8+ T cells from cultured PBMCs, collected from culture after CMV antigen stimulation. The J gene is TRBJ2-1, the V gene TRBV7-2; 8 bases match TRBD2. The CDR3 is CASSSLRGGVRNEQFF. The CDR3 region has the DNA TGTGCCAGCAGCTCACTACGGGGGGGAGTCAGAAATGAGCAGTTCTTC.